This TCR beta chain was obtained from a study of cytomegalovirus exposure and HLA in healthy donors. The PCR contained 60 Vbeta and 13 Jbeta primers. Assay used: immunoSEQ multiplex PCR; TCRdb lists only in-frame clones, some missing. The table lists tens of thousands of clones, about 84% of them singletons. The CDR3 spans 11 residues. From germline, CDR1 is MNHEY and CDR2 SMNVEV (reference sequence). V was clipped by 8 bases and J by 9 bases; unmatched bases: 3. The sequenced sample was PBMCs. This TCR was sampled from a male donor in good health and CMV-seronegative. V gene TRBV27 combines with J gene TRBJ2-1; 8 positions agree with TRBD2. This CDR3 is CASRREGEQFF. DNA of the CDR3: TGTGCCAGCCGCCGGGAGGGTGAGCAGTTCTTC.